Listed here is a single TCR beta chain. This clone has a handful of counts. Its antigen has not been determined. Base qualities are not at hand, and no much larger clone is one base apart. This sample also contains other DNA sequences that code for the same CDR3. TCRbeta CDR3 regions were amplified from genomic DNA using the immunoSEQ Assay, a bias-controlled multiplex PCR. In the paper's pipeline: Nucleated cell counts per sample were estimated from amplification of reference gene primers within the assay. Sequence reads were collapsed and filtered to measure the absolute abundance of every unique TCRbeta CDR3 rearrangement. For each sample, productive Simpson clonality was calculated by taking the square root of Simpson's diversity index across productive rearrangements. TCRdb limited this immuneACCESS table to in-frame rearrangements with V and J called. A share of clones is missing; checked studies link under half to unresolved V genes, and the rest is unexplained. V and J calls plus clone size are reproduced from that table; the DNA served to infer D and trimming. For this sample there are 65,000 to 70,000 clones; 79% appear just once. Together, the top ten hold 40% to 50% of the sample.

The entry originates in a study of blood T cell repertoires in COVID-19 (dated by TCRdb to 2020 to 2021). The study in broad terms: The collaborator samples originated in the United States, Italy and Spain and spanned the acute and convalescent phases of COVID-19. The prospective study material was composed of cDNA or gDNA derived from T cells, B-cell-depleted T cells, or PBMCs. Subjects who had been exposed to COVID-19, were actively infected with it, or had recovered from it provided the deeply sampled blood TCRbeta repertoires that made up the dataset. The repertoires were released in a freely available public database intended as a resource for research on the immune response to SARS-CoV-2. The samples were drawn from the first 160 participants of the ongoing ImmuneRACE study and from more than 1,000 subjects provided by 6 global collaborators. The sample metadata nearly always contained a de-identified subject ID, COVID-19 status, age in years and sex. Where HLA class I and class II types were available, the types were taken from metadata supplied by the sample provider, not from assay-based typing. The paper's findings and limits, for the study overall: Clinical and demographic metadata were provided uncurated, with the amount varying by source and participant.

Collaborating institutions collected whole blood in K2EDTA tubes following their own protocols. For TCRbeta analysis, collaborators shipped samples in one of three forms: frozen whole blood, isolated PBMCs, or DNA extracted from either of those sample types. Sequencing was performed on peripheral blood. This TCR was sampled from a human donor in a cohort sampled during active COVID-19.

DNA sequence: TGTGCCAGTAGTATTGGCCAGGGGAGAGAGACCCAGTACTTC. Its translation is CASSIGQGRETQYF. The chain is encoded by TRBV19 joined to TRBJ2-5; the D gene is possibly TRBD1, with 6 bases matching. The CDR3 holds 14 amino acids from the cysteine to the phenylalanine. The read is trimmed to its CDR3 DNA, 42 bases read in frame from base 1. V loses 3 bases of germline sequence and J loses 4 bases, and the interval between the two ends is 12 bases. According to the germline V gene (reference sequence), CDR1 reads LNHDA and CDR2 reads SQIVND.